These 21 T cell receptor beta chains came from one sample sequenced in a study of cytomegalovirus exposure and HLA in healthy donors. The PCR was carried out with 60 Vbeta primers and 13 Jbeta primers. Generated by immunoSEQ multiplex PCR, the TCRdb table keeps only in-frame clones and is missing some. The sample yields 150,000 to 200,000 clones, of which the top ten take up less than 0.9%. The sequencing input was PBMCs. These TCRs come from a boy aged 5-17 years in good health and CMV-seronegative.

The chain couples TRBV6-4 to TRBJ1-2, with D possibly being TRBD1 (6 bases). Germline CDR1 and CDR2: MRHNA and SNTAGT. V was shortened by 2 bases and J by 3 bases, with 10 bases between the two germline ends. The CDR3 totals 14 residues. CDR3 sequence (DNA): TGTGCCAGCAGTGACCAGGGGTTAGACTATGGCTACACCTTC. Its protein is CASSDQGLDYGYTF.

V and J are TRBV10-3 and TRBJ2-7; 8 bases are shared with TRBD1. J was trimmed by 3 bases and V by 3 bases; bases with no gene match: 4. The CDR3 totals 14 residues. The germline V gene encodes CDR1 ENHRY and CDR2 SYGVKD. CDR3 residues: CAISDRDRFYEQYF. CDR3 sequence (DNA): TGTGCCATCAGTGACCGGGACAGGTTCTACGAGCAGTACTTC.

V is TRBV6-1 and J is TRBJ2-5, with TRBD2 as a possible D gene (7 bases). Deletions cut 6 bases from V and 1 base from J, with 15 bases between. The CDR3 consists of 15 residues. Germline V gene lookup returns CDR1 MNHNS and CDR2 SASEGT. For the CDR3, the DNA is TGTGCCAGCAGAAGGGGGAGGGCGATCCAAGAGACCCAGTACTTC. This encodes CASRRGRAIQETQYF.

The chain joins TRBV4-2 to TRBJ2-3; 10 bases align to TRBD2. V lost 2 bases to trimming and J lost 0 bases; unmatched junction nucleotides: 5. The CDR3 extends over 17 amino acids. CDR1 is LGHNA, CDR2 YNFKEQ, per germline. The CDR3 sequence is CASSQSLAGVSTDTQYF. Written as DNA, the CDR3 is TGTGCCAGCAGCCAATCCCTAGCGGGGGTTAGCACAGATACGCAGTATTTT.

CDR3 coding DNA: TGTGCCAGTAGTATAGCGTCACACCCGGGCACTGAAGCTTTCTTT. This translates into CASSIASHPGTEAFF. The chain carries TRBV19 and TRBJ1-1; D uncertain. Trimming shortened V by 1 base and J by 4 bases, and 13 bases separated the two germline ends. Germline CDR1 and CDR2: LNHDA and SQIVND (reference sequence). The CDR3 runs 15 residues.

Here the CDR3 reads CASSSGGPRSTDTQYF. The DNA of the CDR3 is TGTGCCAGCAGTTCTGGGGGCCCGCGAAGCACAGATACGCAGTATTTT. This chain connects TRBV6-5 to TRBJ2-3; perhaps TRBD1 as D (6 bases). Per the germline V gene, CDR1 is MNHEY and CDR2 is SVGAGI. This CDR3 region has 16 residues. V lost 4 bases to trimming and J lost 0 bases, with 14 bases between them.

The V and J genes are TRBV6-5 and TRBJ1-5; D is unclear. This CDR3 contains 13 residues. Germline-derived CDR1 and CDR2 are MNHEY and SVGAGI. V was trimmed by 3 bases and J by 5 bases, leaving 8 bases between them. CDR3 amino acids: CASSYLRDQPQHF. CDR3 coding DNA: TGTGCCAGCAGTTATTTGAGGGATCAGCCCCAGCATTTT.

The chain employs TRBV19 and TRBJ2-5, with a possible D match to TRBD2 (7 bases). Deletions cut 7 bases from V and 5 bases from J, with 26 bases between. Looked up from germline, CDR1 is LNHDA and CDR2 is SQIVND (reference sequence). The CDR3 has 17 amino acids. Here the CDR3 reads CASTGQSGLQGFETQYF. The DNA for the CDR3 is TGTGCCAGTACCGGACAGTCGGGACTACAAGGCTTTGAGACCCAGTACTTC.

The chain has TRBV19 and TRBJ1-1; D gene unclear. This CDR3 spans 11 amino acids. V dropped 7 bases and J dropped 1 base, with 4 bases sitting between them. CDR1 LNHDA and CDR2 SQIVND come from the germline V gene (reference sequence). CDR3 amino acids: CASKQNTEAFF. DNA of the CDR3: TGTGCCAGTAAGCAGAACACTGAAGCTTTCTTT. The full variable domain, completed using reference TRBV19 and TRBJ1-1, is DGGITQSPKYLFRKEGQNVTLSCEQNLNHDAMYWYRQDPGQGLRLIYYSQIVNDFQKGDIAEGYSVSREKKESFPLTVTSAQKNPTAFYLCASKQNTEAFFGQGTRLTVV.

This sequence joins TRBV9 and TRBJ1-5; no reliable D call. The germline CDR1 and CDR2 sequences are SGDLS and YYNGEE. The CDR3 length is 13 residues. Trimming removed 7 bases at V and 2 bases at J, with 10 bases between. CDR3 amino acids: CASGGQGNQPQHF. DNA for the CDR3: TGTGCCAGCGGAGGGCAAGGCAATCAGCCCCAGCATTTT.

The rearrangement joins TRBV5-6 to TRBJ2-1; TRBD1 might be the D (6 bases). Germline V lookup: CDR1 SGHDT, CDR2 YYEEEE. V was pared by 2 bases and J by 4 bases, with 10 bases between. This CDR3 spans 14 amino acids. The CDR3 region is CASSFGTSYNEQFF. As DNA, the CDR3 is TGTGCCAGCAGCTTCGGGACATCATACAATGAGCAGTTCTTC.

The rearrangement uses TRBV7-9 and TRBJ1-1; no clear D. Germline CDR1 and CDR2: SEHNR and FQNEAQ (reference sequence). CDR3 length: 13 residues. Trimming shortened V by 6 bases and J by 7 bases, and 15 bases separated the two germline ends. The CDR3, as DNA: TGTGCCAGCAGTCCCCCGGGGATCGGTGAAGCTTTCTTT. Its protein is CASSPPGIGEAFF.

This rearrangement joins TRBV9 to TRBJ1-1; 7 bases fit TRBD1. The CDR3 has 15 amino acids. The V gene end was trimmed by 2 bases and the J gene end by 1 base; junction bases not matched to a gene: 5. Germline CDR1 reads SGDLS; CDR2 reads YYNGEE. The CDR3 DNA reads as TGTGCCAGCAGCGTTCTGGGACAGTCGAACACTGAAGCTTTCTTT. Translating it yields CASSVLGQSNTEAFF.

The rearrangement links TRBV14 to TRBJ2-1, with 8 bases that match TRBD2. The CDR3 length is 15 residues. Germline V lookup: CDR1 SGHDN, CDR2 FVKESK. The junction had 4 bases not matched to a gene; V was cut back by 1 base and J by 5 bases. The CDR3 DNA sequence: TGTGCCAGCAGCCAAGTTACTAGCGGACACAATGAGCAGTTCTTC. The encoded protein is CASSQVTSGHNEQFF.

V gene TRBV20-1 combines with J gene TRBJ1-6, with D unclear. Germline CDR1 and CDR2: DFQATT and SNEGSKA (reference sequence). V was pared by 6 bases and J by 9 bases, with 9 bases between. The CDR3 sequence is 11 residues long. The CDR3 loop reads CSAARGSPLHF. The DNA of the CDR3 is TGCAGTGCCGCGCGAGGTTCACCCCTCCACTTT.

Turning to this clone: At the DNA level, this CDR3 is encoded by other sequences in the same sample as well. The V and J genes are TRBV5-1 and TRBJ2-4, with TRBD1 identical over 9 bases. Germline trimming cut 3 bases from V and 0 bases from J; bases unmatched to any gene: 10. The CDR3 is 18 residues long. Germline CDR1 SGHRS, CDR2 YFSETQ. The CDR3 DNA reads TGCGCCAGCAGCTGGGGACAGGGATTTTTATTAGCCAAAAACATTCAGTACTTC. The encoded protein is CASSWGQGFLLAKNIQYF.

The chain combines TRBV7-3 with TRBJ2-2; possibly TRBD1 for D (6 bases). Trimming left V 2 bases short and J 0 bases short, with 7 bases between. CDR3 length: 15 amino acids. Looked up from germline, CDR1 is SGHTA and CDR2 is FQGTGA. CDR3 DNA sequence: TGTGCCAGCAGCTTAGCAGGGGCGAACACCGGGGAGCTGTTTTTT. Encoded protein: CASSLAGANTGELFF. Full variable domain (remainder filled in from reference TRBV7-3 and TRBJ2-2): GAGVSQTPSNKVTEKGKYVELRCDPISGHTALYWYRQSLGQGPEFLIYFQGTGAADDSGLPNDRFFAVRPEGSVSTLKIQRTERGDSAVYLCASSLAGANTGELFFGEGSRLTVL.

CDR3 sequence reads: CASSSGQASNQPQHF. The CDR3 DNA reads TGTGCCAGCAGCTCCGGACAGGCTAGCAATCAGCCCCAGCATTTT. The V and J genes are TRBV9 and TRBJ1-5; the match to TRBD1 covers 7 bases. Losses at the gene ends were 4 bases for V and 0 bases for J; bases not matched to a gene: 4. Per the germline V gene, CDR1 is SGDLS and CDR2 is YYNGEE. The CDR3 consists of 15 residues. Supplemented by reference TRBV9 and TRBJ1-5, the full variable domain reads DSGVTQTPKHLITATGQRVTLRCSPRSGDLSVYWYQQSLDQGLQFLIQYYNGEERAKGNILERFSAQQFPDLHSELNLSSLELGDSALYFCASSSGQASNQPQHFGDGTRLSIL.

The V gene is TRBV28, the J gene TRBJ1-2, with D unclear. CDR3 size: 13 residues. V was shortened by 6 bases and J by 2 bases, with 10 bases between the two germline ends. Germline CDR1 is MDHEN and CDR2 is SYDVKM. The CDR3 DNA is TGTGCCAGCAGACTGGTCCCCAACTATGGCTACACCTTC. Translated: CASRLVPNYGYTF.

V and J are TRBV5-8 and TRBJ1-5; TRBD1 matches 7 bases. CDR3 length equals 16 residues. Unmatched junction bases numbered 9, after V lost 4 bases and J lost 2 bases. Germline loops: CDR1 SGHTS, CDR2 YDEGEE. The CDR3 region is CASSPRTGRGNQPQHF. In DNA form, the CDR3 reads TGTGCCAGCAGCCCACGGACAGGCAGGGGCAATCAGCCCCAGCATTTT.

The chain combines TRBV2 with TRBJ2-7, with D unclear. The V end was cut by 2 bases, the J end by 2 bases, with 10 bases between. Germline V CDR1 and CDR2: SNHLY, FYNNEI. The CDR3 consists of 14 residues. The CDR3 protein is CASSEFFRTYEQYF. For the CDR3, the DNA is TGTGCCAGCAGTGAATTCTTCAGAACCTACGAGCAGTACTTC.